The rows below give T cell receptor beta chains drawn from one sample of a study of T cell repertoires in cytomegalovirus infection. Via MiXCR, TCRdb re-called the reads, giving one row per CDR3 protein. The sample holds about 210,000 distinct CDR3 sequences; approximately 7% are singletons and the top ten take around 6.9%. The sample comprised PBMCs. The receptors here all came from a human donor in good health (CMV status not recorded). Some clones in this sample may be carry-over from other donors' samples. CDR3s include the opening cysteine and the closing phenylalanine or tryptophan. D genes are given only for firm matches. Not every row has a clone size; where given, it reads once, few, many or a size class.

CDR3 protein: CASSFPPRGGTQPQHF; CDR3 DNA: TGTGCCAGCAGTTTCCCCCCCAGGGGAGGCACTCAGCCCCAGCATTTT; V gene: TRBV28; clone size: many; J gene: TRBJ1-5; D gene: NA
CDR3 protein: CASGDRGPFGDGYTF; CDR3 DNA: TGTGCCAGCGGGGACAGGGGGCCCTTTGGCGATGGCTACACCTTC; V gene: TRBV6-2/TRBV6-3; clone size: many; J gene: TRBJ1-2; D gene: TRBD1
CDR3 protein: CASQVSDTQYF; CDR3 DNA: TGTGCCAGCCAAGTCTCAGATACGCAGTATTTT; V gene: TRBV12-3/TRBV12-4; clone size: many; J gene: TRBJ2-3; D gene: NA
CDR3 protein: CSVVIGPGELFF; CDR3 DNA: TGCAGCGTTGTAATAGGCCCCGGGGAGCTGTTTTTT; V gene: TRBV29-1; clone size: many; J gene: TRBJ2-2; D gene: NA
CDR3 protein: CAWRRTTYTGELFF; CDR3 DNA: TGTGCCTGGAGGAGGACTACTTACACCGGGGAGCTGTTTTTT; V gene: TRBV30; clone size: many; J gene: TRBJ2-2; D gene: NA
CDR3 protein: CASSFGGGVTGGYYQPQHF; CDR3 DNA: TGTGCCAGCAGTTTTGGGGGCGGGGTTACTGGGGGTTACTATCAGCCCCAGCATTTT; V gene: TRBV28; clone size: many; J gene: TRBJ1-5; D gene: NA
CDR3 protein: CASSVGPWLTF; CDR3 DNA: TGTGCCAGCAGCGTCGGCCCTTGGTTAACCTTC; V gene: TRBV7-2; clone size: many; J gene: TRBJ1-2; D gene: NA
CDR3 protein: CASSLARTGSYEQYF; CDR3 DNA: TGTGCCAGCAGTTTAGCTCGGACAGGGAGCTACGAGCAGTACTTC; V gene: TRBV28; clone size: many; J gene: TRBJ2-7; D gene: TRBD1
CDR3 protein: CASSHLGVGENTEAFF; CDR3 DNA: TGCGCCAGCAGCCATCTTGGAGTTGGTGAGAACACTGAAGCTTTCTTT; V gene: TRBV4-3; clone size: many; J gene: TRBJ1-1; D gene: NA
CDR3 protein: CASSNRDRGVEAFF; CDR3 DNA: TGTGCCAGCAGCAACCGGGACAGGGGGGTGGAAGCTTTCTTT; V gene: TRBV7-2; clone size: many; J gene: TRBJ1-1; D gene: TRBD1
CDR3 protein: CSALDRGKQQFF; CDR3 DNA: TGCAGTGCCCTGGACAGGGGCAAACAGCAGTTCTTC; V gene: TRBV20-1; clone size: few; J gene: TRBJ2-1; D gene: TRBD1
CDR3 protein: CSARWSLAGWEQFF; CDR3 DNA: TGCAGTGCTAGGTGGAGTCTAGCGGGTTGGGAGCAGTTCTTC; V gene: TRBV20-1; clone size: few; J gene: TRBJ2-1; D gene: TRBD2
CDR3 protein: CASSQESTANYGYTF; CDR3 DNA: TGTGCCAGCAGCCAAGAAAGCACAGCTAACTATGGCTACACCTTC; V gene: TRBV14; clone size: many; J gene: TRBJ1-2; D gene: NA
CDR3 protein: CASSEWRSSTDTQYF; CDR3 DNA: TGTGCCAGCAGTGAATGGCGGTCTAGCACAGATACGCAGTATTTT; V gene: TRBV2; clone size: few; J gene: TRBJ2-3; D gene: NA
CDR3 protein: CASSITTGVTEAFF; CDR3 DNA: TGTGCCAGCAGTATAACAACAGGAGTCACTGAAGCTTTCTTT; V gene: TRBV6-6; clone size: NA; J gene: TRBJ1-1; D gene: NA
CDR3 protein: CASSLRNRVAEAFF; CDR3 DNA: TGTGCCAGCAGCTTAAGGAACCGGGTAGCTGAAGCTTTCTTT; V gene: TRBV7-2; clone size: many; J gene: TRBJ1-1; D gene: NA
CDR3 protein: CSVEGGLGYGYTF; CDR3 DNA: TGCAGCGTTGAGGGGGGATTGGGGTATGGCTACACCTTC; V gene: TRBV29-1; clone size: many; J gene: TRBJ1-2; D gene: NA
CDR3 protein: CASSLGARETQYF; CDR3 DNA: TGTGCCAGCAGTTTAGGGGCCCGGGAGACCCAGTACTTC; V gene: TRBV27; clone size: many; J gene: TRBJ2-5; D gene: NA
CDR3 protein: CATRTGGYEQYF; CDR3 DNA: TGTGCCACCCGGACAGGAGGCTACGAGCAGTACTTC; V gene: TRBV6-2/TRBV6-3; clone size: many; J gene: TRBJ2-7; D gene: TRBD1
CDR3 protein: CAWSEPGANSPLHF; CDR3 DNA: TGTGCCTGGAGTGAACCAGGGGCCAATTCACCCCTCCACTTT; V gene: TRBV30; clone size: many; J gene: TRBJ1-6; D gene: NA
CDR3 protein: CASSQARGGSTEAFF; CDR3 DNA: TGTGCCAGCAGCCAGGCGCGGGGGGGGAGTACTGAAGCTTTCTTT; V gene: TRBV14; clone size: few; J gene: TRBJ1-1; D gene: NA
CDR3 protein: CASASSGTSDNEQFF; CDR3 DNA: TGTGCCAGCGCCTCCAGCGGGACTTCAGACAATGAGCAGTTCTTC; V gene: TRBV11-2; clone size: many; J gene: TRBJ2-1; D gene: TRBD2
CDR3 protein: CASHREGSYNSPLHF; CDR3 DNA: TGTGCCAGCCATAGGGAGGGATCCTATAATTCACCCCTCCACTTT; V gene: TRBV28; clone size: many; J gene: TRBJ1-6; D gene: NA
CDR3 protein: CAWSRAGSSSNQPQHF; CDR3 DNA: TGTGCCTGGAGTAGGGCGGGCAGTTCGAGCAATCAGCCCCAGCATTTT; V gene: TRBV30; clone size: NA; J gene: TRBJ1-5; D gene: NA
CDR3 protein: CSARGWEGTDGGALHF; CDR3 DNA: TGCAGTGCTAGAGGCTGGGAAGGGACGGATGGGGGGGCCCTCCACTTT; V gene: TRBV20-1; clone size: many; J gene: TRBJ1-6; D gene: NA
CDR3 protein: CASSHLRGPGVSDGYTF; CDR3 DNA: TGCGCCAGCAGCCACCTAAGGGGTCCAGGCGTCTCAGATGGCTACACCTTC; V gene: TRBV4-3; clone size: many; J gene: TRBJ1-2; D gene: NA
CDR3 protein: CARTTGAYMEQYF; CDR3 DNA: TGTGCGAGAACTACAGGGGCTTATATGGAGCAGTACTTC; V gene: TRBV7-2; clone size: many; J gene: TRBJ2-7; D gene: TRBD1
CDR3 protein: CASSQNLGGNQPQHF; CDR3 DNA: TGTGCCAGCAGTCAAAACCTGGGGGGCAATCAGCCCCAGCATTTT; V gene: TRBV6-2/TRBV6-3; clone size: many; J gene: TRBJ1-5; D gene: NA
CDR3 protein: CASSPGSYEQYF; CDR3 DNA: TGTGCCAGCAGCCCCGGGTCCTACGAGCAGTACTTC; V gene: TRBV6-2/TRBV6-3; clone size: many; J gene: TRBJ2-7; D gene: NA
CDR3 protein: CASSYSEGRTGELFF; CDR3 DNA: TGTGCCAGCAGTTACTCGGAGGGGCGGACCGGGGAGCTGTTTTTT; V gene: TRBV6-5; clone size: many; J gene: TRBJ2-2; D gene: NA
CDR3 protein: CSVEGLSGTDYGYTF; CDR3 DNA: TGCAGCGTTGAAGGCCTTTCCGGGACAGACTATGGCTACACCTTC; V gene: TRBV29-1; clone size: many; J gene: TRBJ1-2; D gene: TRBD1
CDR3 protein: CSARITTGGSNEQFF; CDR3 DNA: TGCAGCGCGCGGATAACGACAGGGGGGTCCAATGAGCAGTTCTTC; V gene: TRBV29-1; clone size: NA; J gene: TRBJ2-1; D gene: TRBD1
CDR3 protein: CSAEEGSSGELFF; CDR3 DNA: TGCAGTGCGGAGGAGGGTTCGTCCGGGGAGCTGTTTTTT; V gene: TRBV20-1; clone size: many; J gene: TRBJ2-2; D gene: NA
CDR3 protein: CSVEQTGTLNTEAFF; CDR3 DNA: TGCAGCGTTGAACAGACCGGGACTCTGAACACTGAAGCTTTCTTT; V gene: TRBV29-1; clone size: few; J gene: TRBJ1-1; D gene: NA
CDR3 protein: CASSFERTLNQPQHF; CDR3 DNA: TGTGCCAGCAGTTTTGAAAGGACCCTAAATCAGCCCCAGCATTTT; V gene: TRBV28; clone size: many; J gene: TRBJ1-5; D gene: NA
CDR3 protein: CAREQGGFNEQFF; CDR3 DNA: TGTGCCAGAGAACAGGGGGGTTTCAATGAGCAGTTCTTC; V gene: TRBV2; clone size: many; J gene: TRBJ2-1; D gene: TRBD1
CDR3 protein: CSAVKPEETQYF; CDR3 DNA: TGCAGCGCGGTAAAACCGGAAGAGACCCAGTACTTC; V gene: TRBV29-1; clone size: NA; J gene: TRBJ2-5; D gene: NA
CDR3 protein: CSANREMNTEAFF; CDR3 DNA: TGCAGCGCGAACAGGGAGATGAACACTGAAGCTTTCTTT; V gene: TRBV29-1; clone size: many; J gene: TRBJ1-1; D gene: NA
CDR3 protein: CASSPRMGEAFF; CDR3 DNA: TGTGCCAGCAGCCCGAGGATGGGGGAAGCTTTCTTT; V gene: TRBV6-6; clone size: many; J gene: TRBJ1-1; D gene: NA
CDR3 protein: CASSQDPQASGGARGRDTQYF; CDR3 DNA: TGTGCCAGCAGCCAAGATCCCCAGGCTAGCGGGGGGGCCCGGGGTAGAGATACGCAGTATTTT; V gene: TRBV4-2; clone size: many; J gene: TRBJ2-3; D gene: TRBD2
CDR3 protein: CSAQAGARNEKLFF; CDR3 DNA: TGCAGTGCCCAGGCCGGGGCCCGTAATGAAAAACTGTTTTTT; V gene: TRBV20-1; clone size: few; J gene: TRBJ1-4; D gene: NA